The sequence of this T cell receptor (beta chain) was determined in a study of blood T cells in healthy people across ages. Study observations and caveats: Because sorting was not performed, PBMCs prevented conclusive naive versus antigen-experienced comparison. TCR beta diversity, measured per million T cells, fell in a roughly linear way with age.

A remark on this clonotype: Its specificity is unknown.

Germline loops: CDR1 SGHKS, CDR2 YYEKEE (reference sequence). Trimming took off 1 base at V and 8 bases at J, with 15 bases between the two ends. This CDR3 is built from 14 residues. Primers used in a second PCR of roughly 6 to 12 cycles were a sample-barcoded 5' primer and a J-beta primer mix. TCRdb itself ran the 5' RACE reads through MiXCR, one entry per CDR3 protein. The top ten hold about 20% of the sample, which has just under 750,000 distinct CDR3 sequences, about 20% seen once. For every donor, a draw yielded 8.5 to 10 milliliters of peripheral blood. This sequence was found in a man in his 70s in good health. Sample: blood. The chain combines TRBV5-5 with TRBJ1-1; D possibly corresponds to TRBD1 (5 bases). CDR3 sequence: CASSLWGGSDEAFF. CDR3 in DNA: TGTGCCAGCAGCTTGTGGGGGGGGAGTGACGAAGCTTTCTTT. The variable domain in full, completed from reference TRBV5-5 and TRBJ1-1, reads DAGVTQSPTHLIKTRGQQVTLRCSPISGHKSVSWYQQVLGQGPQFIFQYYEKEERGRGNFPDRFSARQFPNYSSELNVNALLLGDSALYLCASSLWGGSDEAFFGQGTRLTVV.